This TCR beta chain emerged from a study of control samples from healthy donors and cancer patients. The CDR3 loop spans 12 amino acids. Germline CDR1 is SQVTM and CDR2 is ANQGSEA. Trimming at V came to 4 bases and at J to 4 bases, leaving 2 bases not matched to a gene. This table comes from immunoSEQ multiplex PCR, and its TCRdb copy is limited to in-frame clones, with some not included. The table has about 120,000 clones, 75% to 90% seen once. The TCR was taken from a woman aged 45-59 years with colorectal cancer. The gene calls are TRBV29-1 and TRBJ1-2; 8 bases line up with TRBD1. The sequenced sample consisted of PBMCs. This CDR3 is CSVAGGSYGYTF. The CDR3 nucleotides read TGCAGCGTTGCAGGGGGCAGCTATGGCTACACCTTC.